These 5 T cell receptor beta chains share one sample of origin, sequenced in a study of T cell repertoires in cytomegalovirus infection. MiXCR, applied by TCRdb to the reads, yields one record per CDR3 protein. The sample contains approximately 190,000 distinct CDR3 sequences, roughly 27% of which appear only once. Sequenced sample: PBMCs. The receptor source for this set is a human donor in good health (CMV status not recorded). Some clones in this sample may be carry-over from other donors' samples.

The CDR3 sequence: CASSTDGTGSSPLHF. The CDR3 bases are TGTGCCAGCAGCACAGACGGGACAGGGAGTTCACCCCTCCACTTT. J is TRBJ1-6 and V is TRBV11-2, with 9 bases that match TRBD1. Germline-derived CDR1 and CDR2 are SGHAT and FQNNGV. The CDR3 has 15 amino acids. J lost 9 bases, V lost 5 bases, and 8 bases had no gene match. The variable domain in full, completed from reference TRBV11-2 and TRBJ1-6, reads EAGVAQSPRYKIIEKRQSVAFWCNPISGHATLYWYQQILGQGPKLLIQFQNNGVVDDSQLPKDRFSAERLKGVDSTLKIQPAKLEDSAVYLCASSTDGTGSSPLHFGNGTRLTVT.

This clonotype was observed a handful of times. This chain uses TRBV2 with TRBJ2-7; a possible D gene is TRBD2 (5 bases). V lost 6 bases to trimming and J lost 5 bases, with 11 bases between them. This CDR3 is 12 amino acids long. Germline CDR1 reads SNHLY; CDR2 reads FYNNEI. CDR3 protein: CASRRLWDEQYF. The DNA of the CDR3 is TGTGCCAGCAGGAGACTATGGGACGAGCAGTACTTC.

V usage is TRBV7-9 and J usage is TRBJ2-7; no clear D gene. The V gene's germline CDR1 is SEHNR and CDR2 FQNEAQ (reference sequence). The CDR3 consists of 14 residues. Trimming pared 3 bases from V and 5 bases from J, leaving 14 bases between. This CDR3 reads CASSFYPRADEQYF. DNA for the CDR3: TGTGCCAGCAGCTTCTATCCGCGAGCAGACGAGCAGTACTTC.

The chain carries TRBV12-3 or TRBV12-4 and TRBJ2-3; 8 bases are shared with TRBD2. The CDR3 covers 16 residues. V was pared by 8 bases and J by 0 bases, with 10 bases of the junction left unmatched. The CDR3 bases are TGTGCCAGCTCGACTAGCGTAGCTATTAGCACAGATACGCAGTATTTT. Amino acid sequence: CASSTSVAISTDTQYF.

This clonotype was counted once. The chain links TRBV2 to TRBJ2-1; D is perhaps TRBD2 (5 bases). Trimming stripped 3 bases from V and 5 bases from J, with 17 bases between. The germline V gene encodes CDR1 SNHLY and CDR2 FYNNEI. This CDR3 region has 16 residues. The CDR3 coding sequence is TGTGCCAGCAGTGAGAACTCACTAGTGGCTAACAATGAGCAGTTCTTC. The encoded protein is CASSENSLVANNEQFF.